A single sample is the source of the 21 T cell receptor beta chains below, sequenced in a study of memory CD4+ T cells and cytomegalovirus serostatus. The sort gate was single viable CD3+CD4+CD8-CD45RO+ cells for memory CD4+ T cells. TCRdb keeps only in-frame clones here, not all; method: immunoSEQ multiplex PCR. There are 52,000 or so clones in the sample; over 65% occur only once, and approximately 0.59% lies in the top ten. Sequencing was performed on memory CD4+ T cells from blood. The origin of the receptors is an adult in good health and CMV-seronegative.

By its share, this clone is medium-sized. This chain connects TRBV7-9 to TRBJ1-6; TRBD1 might be the D (5 bases). Per the germline V gene, CDR1 is SEHNR and CDR2 is FQNEAQ (reference sequence). Trimming pared 4 bases from V and 6 bases from J, leaving 10 bases between. The CDR3 runs 14 residues. The CDR3: CASSWGDPNSPLHF. CDR3 nucleotide sequence: TGTGCCAGCAGCTGGGGGGACCCTAATTCACCCCTCCACTTT.

The chain couples TRBV5-6 to TRBJ2-7, with unresolved D. Trimming left V 2 bases short and J 5 bases short, with 23 bases between. In germline, CDR1 is SGHDT, CDR2 YYEEEE. There are 17 residues in the CDR3. The chain's CDR3 is CASSLGQLRLDSHEQYF. Written as DNA, the CDR3 is TGTGCCAGCAGCTTAGGTCAGCTCCGGTTAGATTCCCACGAGCAGTACTTC.

This chain links TRBV7-2 with TRBJ2-6; 7 bases are shared with TRBD2. The CDR3 is 17 residues long. With 5 bases clipped from V and 0 bases from J, the junction kept 7 bases outside the gene matches. Germline V gene lookup returns CDR1 SGHTA and CDR2 FQGNSA. The CDR3 is CASSPAGRTSGANVLTF. The DNA for the CDR3 is TGTGCCAGCAGCCCAGCGGGGCGAACCTCTGGGGCCAACGTCCTGACTTTC.

This clone was seen a single time. The chain combines TRBV19 with TRBJ2-5; 7 nucleotides agree with TRBD1. The trim removed 1 base at V and 5 bases at J, leaving 4 bases unmatched. In germline, CDR1 is LNHDA, CDR2 SQIVND (reference sequence). This CDR3 is 14 amino acids long. The CDR3 sequence is CASSIGQGRETQYF. CDR3 bases: TGTGCCAGTAGTATAGGACAGGGAAGGGAGACCCAGTACTTC.

V is TRBV5-4 and J is TRBJ2-2; D is undetermined. The CDR3 covers 13 residues. V was cut by 3 bases and J by 1 base, with 4 bases left in between. Per the germline V gene, CDR1 is SGHNT and CDR2 is YYREEE (reference sequence). CDR3 coding DNA: TGTGCCAGCAGCTGGGAGAACACCGGGGAGCTGTTTTTT. This sequence encodes CASSWENTGELFF.

The rearrangement links TRBV6-5 to TRBJ1-2; D not certain. V gave up 5 bases and J gave up 8 bases, with 15 bases separating them. The CDR3 is 13 residues long. The germline V gene has CDR1 MNHEY and CDR2 SVGAGI. CDR3 in DNA: TGTGCCAGCAGTGTTGCGAGAAATCGCGGCTACACCTTC. Translating it yields CASSVARNRGYTF.

V usage is TRBV7-9 and J usage is TRBJ1-1; D not resolved. Germline loops: CDR1 SEHNR, CDR2 FQNEAQ (reference sequence). V shed 5 bases and J shed 0 bases, with 10 bases lying between them. The CDR3 runs 14 residues. CDR3 bases: TGTGCCAGCAGCGGAGAAACCATGAACACTGAAGCTTTCTTT. Its protein product is CASSGETMNTEAFF.

The V gene is TRBV7-2, the J gene TRBJ1-3; tentatively, D is TRBD1 (6 bases). The V and J ends lost 4 bases and 0 bases respectively, with 13 bases between them. The CDR3 contains 16 residues. Germline V gene data show CDR1 as SGHTA and CDR2 as FQGNSA. CDR3 nucleotide sequence: TGTGCCAGCAGCTCCGTAGGGGGGCTCTCTGGAAACACCATATATTTT. This encodes CASSSVGGLSGNTIYF.

The rearrangement joins TRBV25-1 to TRBJ2-7; 8 bases align to TRBD1. Germline CDR1 is MGHDK and CDR2 is SYGVNS. Trimming at V came to 6 bases and at J to 0 bases, leaving 10 bases not matched to a gene. The CDR3 length is 16 residues. This CDR3 is CASSGQGPASSYEQYF. The CDR3 DNA follows: TGTGCCAGCAGCGGACAGGGACCCGCTAGCTCCTACGAGCAGTACTTC.

The chain combines TRBV2 with TRBJ2-7, with TRBD1 matching over 8 bases. Germline V gene data show CDR1 as SNHLY and CDR2 as FYNNEI. V lost 6 bases to trimming and J lost 2 bases; unmatched junction nucleotides: 6. This CDR3 has 14 amino acids. The CDR3 reads CASRMDRATYEQYF. In DNA, the CDR3 is TGTGCCAGCAGAATGGACAGGGCTACCTACGAGCAGTACTTC.

The J gene is TRBJ1-3, the V gene TRBV5-1; D gene unclear. Germline CDR1 is SGHRS and CDR2 is YFSETQ. V lost 0 bases and J lost 0, with 10 bases in between. There are 16 residues in the CDR3. The CDR3 sequence is CASSLGVTTSGNTIYF. The CDR3 DNA follows: TGCGCCAGCAGCTTGGGGGTCACCACCTCTGGAAACACCATATATTTT.

With regard to this clone: At one boundary the junction diverges from the germline segment, which might be a read error. This chain joins TRBV5-4 and TRBJ1-1; D remains unclear. CDR1 and CDR2 (germline): SGHNT, YYREEE (reference sequence). The CDR3 runs 14 residues. CDR3 sequence: CASSQGWMNTEAFF. The CDR3 nucleotides are TGCGCCAGCAGCCAAGGCTGGATGAACACTGAAGCTTTCTTT.

V is TRBV7-6 and J is TRBJ1-4; TRBD1 is a possible D gene (5 bases). This CDR3 comprises 15 residues. The V gene's germline CDR1 is SGHVS and CDR2 FNYEAQ. Deletions cut 4 bases from V and 5 bases from J, with 14 bases between. As DNA, the CDR3 is TGTGCCAGCAGCTCTGGGGGAGGCGGAAATGAAAAACTGTTTTTT. As protein: CASSSGGGGNEKLFF.

The chain has TRBV29-1 and TRBJ1-1; TRBD1 might be the D (6 bases). Germline CDR1 reads SQVTM; CDR2 reads ANQGSEA. This CDR3 is 12 amino acids long. The ends were cut back, 7 bases at V and 1 base at J, with 10 bases in the middle. The CDR3 region has the DNA TGCAGCGGGAGACAGGCGAACACTGAAGCTTTCTTT. Protein sequence: CSGRQANTEAFF.

This chain joins TRBV29-1 and TRBJ2-7; the D gene is possibly TRBD2 (6 bases). Germline V gene sequence: CDR1 SQVTM, CDR2 ANQGSEA. The CDR3 consists of 11 residues. The V gene lost 3 bases and the J gene lost 9 bases, with 12 bases spanning the gap. The CDR3 protein is CSVEGRDGQYF. CDR3 coding DNA: TGCAGCGTTGAGGGGCGGGACGGGCAGTACTTC.

The chain is built from TRBV29-1 and TRBJ2-1, with TRBD2 identical over 11 bases. Germline trimming cut 4 bases from V and 3 bases from J; bases unmatched to any gene: 14. The germline CDR1 and CDR2 sequences are SQVTM and ANQGSEA. The CDR3 loop spans 18 amino acids. CDR3 bases: TGCAGCGTTGTGGGTGGTCTAGCGGGGGGTTCCCTCTACAATGAGCAGTTCTTC. Amino acids: CSVVGGLAGGSLYNEQFF.

By share of the sample, this clone is medium-sized. This chain links TRBV2 with TRBJ1-2; no reliable D call. Germline V CDR1 and CDR2: SNHLY, FYNNEI. Trimming took off 6 bases at V and 9 bases at J, with 17 bases between the two ends. The CDR3 length is 13 residues. The CDR3 sequence is CASRLPGEASYTF. CDR3 bases: TGTGCCAGCAGGCTACCGGGAGAGGCGAGCTACACCTTC.

The rearrangement uses TRBV28 and TRBJ2-3, with TRBD2 as a possible D gene (5 bases). The CDR3 extends over 14 amino acids. The V and J ends lost 4 bases and 1 base respectively, with 9 bases between them. Germline V CDR1 and CDR2: MDHEN, SYDVKM. This CDR3 is CASSSNGGTDTQYF. CDR3 nucleotides: TGTGCCAGCAGTTCGAACGGGGGCACAGATACGCAGTATTTT.

This clone turned up a few times. The rearrangement uses TRBV7-6 and TRBJ1-5, with D unclear. Germline CDR1 SGHVS, CDR2 FNYEAQ. The CDR3 is made up of 13 amino acids. Trimming cost V 1 base and J 6 bases, with 7 bases left between them. The CDR3 sequence is CASSLEKGQPQHF. The CDR3 coding sequence is TGTGCCAGCAGCTTAGAGAAAGGTCAGCCCCAGCATTTT. Looking up the rest from reference TRBV7-6 and TRBJ1-5 gives the full variable domain: GAGVSQSPRYKVTKRGQDVALRCDPISGHVSLYWYRQALGQGPEFLTYFNYEAQQDKSGLPNDRFSAERPEGSISTLTIQRTEQRDSAMYRCASSLEKGQPQHFGDGTRLSIL.

V is TRBV28 and J is TRBJ1-2; D not certain. The CDR3 runs 14 residues. The germline CDR1 and CDR2 sequences are MDHEN and SYDVKM. Trimming removed 4 bases at V and 0 bases at J, with 9 bases between. CDR3 sequence reads: CASSSGLANYGYTF. Here the CDR3 DNA reads TGTGCCAGCAGTTCCGGGTTAGCTAACTATGGCTACACCTTC.

This clone was found a few times. CDR3 in amino acids: CASSVVQDTQYF. CDR3 DNA sequence: TGTGCCAGCAGCGTAGTGCAGGATACGCAGTATTTT. The V call is TRBV9, the J call TRBJ2-3; D ambiguous. The CDR3 extends over 12 amino acids. Trimming pared 0 bases from V and 6 bases from J, leaving 5 bases between. Germline lookup yields CDR1 SGDLS and CDR2 YYNGEE.